This T cell receptor beta chain is from a study of T cell responses to AZD1222 COVID-19 vaccine. General study results and limits: Possibly, clonal diversity was underestimated; donors were largely white British and included more females. The repertoires were collected only after the peak T cell response. Baseline seropositives among AZD1222 recipients totaled only five to seven. Across the whole spike, CD4 TCRs peaked at regions 160-218 and 743-854.

Profiled with immunoSEQ multiplex PCR; TCRdb holds only in-frame clones, not every one. The sample holds fewer than 95,000 clones, approximately 90% seen once. A word on this clone: Antigen specificity is unknown.

Trimming took off 1 base at V and 0 bases at J, with 10 bases between the two ends. The CDR3 loop spans 16 amino acids. The V gene's germline CDR1 is LGHDT and CDR2 YNNKEL (reference sequence). V and J are TRBV3-1 (or the pseudogene TRBV3-2) and TRBJ1-3, with unresolved D. This sample comprised peripheral blood, obtained on day 0 of AZD1222 vaccination. This clonotype was obtained from an adult in good health. The CDR3 region is CASSQGAAHSGNTIYF. The CDR3 region has the DNA TGTGCCAGCAGCCAAGGGGCAGCTCACTCTGGAAACACCATATATTTT.